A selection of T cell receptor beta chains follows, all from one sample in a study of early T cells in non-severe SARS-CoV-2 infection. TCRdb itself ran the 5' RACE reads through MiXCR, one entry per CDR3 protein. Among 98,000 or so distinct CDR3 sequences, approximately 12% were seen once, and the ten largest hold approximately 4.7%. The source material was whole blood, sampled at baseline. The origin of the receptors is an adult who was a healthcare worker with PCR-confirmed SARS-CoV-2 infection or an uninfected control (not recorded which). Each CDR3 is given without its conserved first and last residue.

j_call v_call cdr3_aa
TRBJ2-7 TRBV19 ASSVPGTGTYEQY
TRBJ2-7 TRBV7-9 ASSAQDGADEQY
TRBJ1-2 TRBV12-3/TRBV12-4 ASSRFLGDYGYT
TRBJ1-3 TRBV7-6 ASSLDPGWRNTIY
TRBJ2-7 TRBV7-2 ASSLLGGSLYEQY
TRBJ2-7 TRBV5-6 ASSFSTYEQY
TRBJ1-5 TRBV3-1 ASSQDSRVSQPQH
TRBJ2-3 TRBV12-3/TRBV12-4 ASNRGQGIGTDTQY
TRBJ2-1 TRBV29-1 SAGGPGNEQF
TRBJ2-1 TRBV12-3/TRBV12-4 ASSSLDRRNEQF
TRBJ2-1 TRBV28 ASSQRLKGNEQF
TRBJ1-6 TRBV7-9 ASSLDGDSPLH
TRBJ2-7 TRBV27 ASSLKASSYEQY
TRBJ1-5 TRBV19 ASRRGGQDQPQH
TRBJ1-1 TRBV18 ASSPRGPNRDWNTEAF
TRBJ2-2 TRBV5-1 ASSFRAGGTGELFF
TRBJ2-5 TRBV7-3 ASSLGTSQETQY
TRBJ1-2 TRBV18 ASPQEGGYGYT
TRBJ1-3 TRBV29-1 SVASGNTIY
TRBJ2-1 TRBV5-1 ASSRHTPGTTYNEQF
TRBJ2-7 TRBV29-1 RVLFWFVGEQY
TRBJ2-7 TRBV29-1 SAGLNYEQY
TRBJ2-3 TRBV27 ASSLRGTGELADTQY
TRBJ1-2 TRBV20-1 SASPSTRAGRYGYT
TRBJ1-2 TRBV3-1 ASSRATWDGYT
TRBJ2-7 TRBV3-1 ASSPNGQGYEQY
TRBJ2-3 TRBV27 ASSSQDRVGLAGVDTQY
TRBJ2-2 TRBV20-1 SARFRGRVNTGELF
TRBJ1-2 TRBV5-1 ASSLVAGNYGYT
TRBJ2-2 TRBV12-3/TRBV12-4 ASSFRLAGGELF
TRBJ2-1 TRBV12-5 ASGHPPGQGSNEQF
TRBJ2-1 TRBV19 ASSKLAGGVEQF
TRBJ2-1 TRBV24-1 ATSDSPGQGHYNEQF
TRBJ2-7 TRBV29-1 SVGGHWGSSYEQY
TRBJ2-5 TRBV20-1 SVRDRETQY
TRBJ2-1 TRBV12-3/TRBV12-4 ASSPRGPGGFNEQF
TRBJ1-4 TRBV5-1 ASSGGKGANEKLF
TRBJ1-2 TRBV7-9 ASSLGPFYGYT
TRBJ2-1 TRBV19 ASSVELSGNEQF
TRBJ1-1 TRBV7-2 ASSLGGSSNTEAF
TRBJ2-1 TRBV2 ASKPGGTYNEQF
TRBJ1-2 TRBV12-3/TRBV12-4 ASSPRTAPYGYT
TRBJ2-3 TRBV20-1 SARSQGDYTDTQY
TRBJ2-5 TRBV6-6 ASSLRLAGAPEETQY
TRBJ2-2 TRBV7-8 ASSLGLISSGELF
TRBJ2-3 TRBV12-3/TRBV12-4 ASSLPRGGSTDTQY
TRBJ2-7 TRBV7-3 ASSIGQGPYEQY
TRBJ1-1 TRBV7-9 ASLIAGNTEAF
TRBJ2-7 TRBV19 ASSIDRTGVEQY
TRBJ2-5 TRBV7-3 ASSPNRDLGRETQY